Following are 21 T cell receptor beta chains from one sample sequenced in a study of shared clonotypes between healthy human individuals (dated by TCRdb to about 2020). The method was the immunoSEQ multiplex PCR assay. TCRdb took over this immuneACCESS table, retaining in-frame rearrangements with V and J assigned. Such tables are incomplete; in checked studies, under half of the missing clones stem from an unresolved V gene, and the remainder is unexplained. The sample includes approximately 740,000 clones, with around 93% observed a single time. Under 30% of the sample is taken by the ten largest. CD8 naive samples were obtained by positive selection for CCR7 among CD45RO-negative cells, yielding a CD45RA+CCR7+ population from which TemRA cells were excluded. The specimen sequenced was naive CD8+ T cells sorted from blood. In the paper's terms, the cell subset or site label means: CD45RA+CCR7+. These receptors all stem from a man under 40 in good health.

This chain links TRBV7-3 with TRBJ2-5, with D perhaps matching TRBD2 (6 bases). The CDR3 is made up of 13 amino acids. The V end lost 3 bases, the J end lost 5 bases, and 10 bases lay between the germline ends. Per germline, CDR1 SGHTA and CDR2 FQGTGA. CDR3 protein: CASSLGGRETQYF. CDR3 in DNA: TGTGCCAGCAGCTTGGGAGGACGGGAGACCCAGTACTTC.

This clone was counted a single time. The V call is TRBV2, the J call TRBJ2-7; D gene unclear. V was shortened by 8 bases and J by 3 bases, with 8 bases between the two germline ends. The CDR3 has 11 amino acids. Germline CDR1 SNHLY, CDR2 FYNNEI. The CDR3 loop is CASLTNYEQYF. The CDR3 DNA sequence: TGTGCCAGCTTAACAAACTACGAGCAGTACTTC.

The table lists this clone with a count of one. The chain combines TRBV7-2 with TRBJ2-1; D may be TRBD1 (5 bases). Germline V gives CDR1 SGHTA, CDR2 FQGNSA. The CDR3 is made up of 16 amino acids. Trimming stripped 2 bases from V and 0 bases from J, with 11 bases between. DNA for the CDR3: TGTGCCAGCAGCTTATGGGGCGACTTCTCCTACAATGAGCAGTTCTTC. Translated, it gives CASSLWGDFSYNEQFF.

This chain links TRBV13 with TRBJ2-1, with D maybe TRBD2 (5 bases). Germline V CDR1 and CDR2: PRHDT, FYEKMQ (reference sequence). The V end lost 4 bases, the J end lost 8 bases, and 21 bases lay between the germline ends. The CDR3 has 16 residues. CDR3 loop: CASSSLESRGLHEQFF. The CDR3 region has the DNA TGTGCCAGCAGCTCCCTCGAATCCCGGGGTCTCCATGAGCAGTTCTTC.

The V and J genes are TRBV12-5 and TRBJ2-1; D is uncertain. V was trimmed by 4 bases and J by 6 bases, leaving 7 bases between them. Germline-derived CDR1 and CDR2 are LGHNT and FRNRAP. The CDR3 runs 12 residues. CDR3 DNA: TGTGCTAGTGGTTGGGTTTCCAATGAGCAGTTCTTC. Amino acid sequence: CASGWVSNEQFF.

The gene calls are TRBV4-1 and TRBJ2-1; 8 bases map to TRBD2. The CDR3 consists of 13 residues. After removal of 4 bases from V and 9 bases from J, the junction contained 5 bases not matched to a gene. The germline gives CDR1 MGHRA, CDR2 YSYEKL. CDR3 DNA: TGCGCCAGCAGCCCCGGGACTAGTGGTGAGCAGTTCTTC. Translated, it gives CASSPGTSGEQFF.

This clone came up once. This chain connects TRBV19 to TRBJ2-1, with 8 bases fitting TRBD1. The CDR3 spans 13 residues. J lost 8 bases, V lost 10 bases, and 10 bases had no gene match. Germline V gives CDR1 LNHDA, CDR2 SQIVND (reference sequence). CDR3 region: CATRPTGDDEQFF. CDR3 in DNA: TGTGCCACCAGACCGACAGGGGACGATGAGCAGTTCTTC. The full variable domain, with the rest looked up from reference TRBV19 and TRBJ2-1, is DGGITQSPKYLFRKEGQNVTLSCEQNLNHDAMYWYRQDPGQGLRLIYYSQIVNDFQKGDIAEGYSVSREKKESFPLTVTSAQKNPTAFYLCATRPTGDDEQFFGPGTRLTVL.

J is TRBJ1-1 and V is TRBV5-1; D is undetermined. The CDR3 is 14 amino acids. Between the trimmed V and J ends, which lost 0 bases and 0 bases, there was a span of 6 bases. Germline V lookup: CDR1 SGHRS, CDR2 YFSETQ. CDR3 sequence (DNA): TGCGCCAGCAGCTTGGAAGATTTGAACACTGAAGCTTTCTTT. Amino acid sequence: CASSLEDLNTEAFF.

The chain has TRBV18 and TRBJ2-3; TRBD1 or TRBD2 may be the D gene (6 bases each). In germline, CDR1 is KGHSH, CDR2 LQKENI. The CDR3 is 15 residues long. V lost 2 bases and J lost 1, with 10 bases in between. The CDR3 sequence is CASSPKGGGTDTQYF. CDR3 DNA sequence: TGTGCCAGCTCACCAAAGGGGGGTGGCACAGATACGCAGTATTTT.

The chain employs TRBV13 and TRBJ2-1, with a weak D call TRBD1 (6 bases). Germline V gene sequence: CDR1 PRHDT, CDR2 FYEKMQ (reference sequence). This CDR3 comprises 9 residues. Trimming shortened V by 8 bases and J by 10 bases, and 6 bases separated the two germline ends. CDR3 residues: CASGGEQFF. The CDR3 DNA follows: TGTGCCAGCGGGGGCGAGCAGTTCTTC.

The chain couples TRBV7-8 to TRBJ2-3; maybe TRBD2 (6 bases). This CDR3 region has 18 residues. Germline-derived CDR1 and CDR2 are SGHVS and FQNEAQ. V was shortened by 1 base and J by 2 bases, with 19 bases between the two germline ends. CDR3 in amino acids: CASSLGLFAGMNTDTQYF. The DNA for the CDR3 is TGTGCCAGCAGCTTAGGGCTATTCGCGGGGATGAACACAGATACGCAGTATTTT.

The V call is TRBV7-9, the J call TRBJ2-7, with 9 bases that match TRBD1. Germline V gene lookup returns CDR1 SEHNR and CDR2 FQNEAQ (reference sequence). Germline trimming cut 0 bases from V and 3 bases from J; bases unmatched to any gene: 3. The CDR3 totals 15 residues. The CDR3 region is CASSLAGGQGYEQYF. CDR3 DNA: TGTGCCAGCAGCTTAGCGGGGGGACAGGGCTACGAGCAGTACTTC.

This chain connects TRBV21-1 to TRBJ2-7; the table's D call TRBD2 went unverified against the DNA. TRBV21-1 constitutes a pseudogene. The CDR3 is 17 amino acids. CDR3 DNA sequence: TGTGCCAGCAGCAAAGGGGGGGACGAAGAAGCCCCCTACGAGCAGTACTTC. This translates into CASSKGGDEEAPYEQYF.

This chain joins TRBV5-6 and TRBJ2-7; 9 bases are a match to TRBD2. CDR3 length: 18 amino acids. J gave up 5 bases and V 2 bases, and 17 bases lay outside the gene matches. The germline gives CDR1 SGHDT, CDR2 YYEEEE. The CDR3 loop is CASSFRPLGGRAPHEQYF. The DNA for the CDR3 is TGTGCCAGCAGCTTTCGCCCCTTGGGCGGGAGGGCCCCCCACGAGCAGTACTTC.

The chain combines TRBV7-8 with TRBJ2-3; 12 bases map to TRBD2. The CDR3 extends over 17 amino acids. Germline V gene lookup returns CDR1 SGHVS and CDR2 FQNEAQ. V lost 3 bases to trimming and J lost 2 bases; unmatched junction nucleotides: 6. The chain's CDR3 is CASSLGGLAGFTDTQYF. DNA for the CDR3: TGTGCCAGCAGCTTGGGCGGACTAGCGGGGTTCACAGATACGCAGTATTTT. The full variable domain, completed using reference TRBV7-8 and TRBJ2-3, is GAGVSQSPRYKVAKRGQDVALRCDPISGHVSLFWYQQALGQGPEFLTYFQNEAQLDKSGLPSDRFFAERPEGSVSTLKIQRTQQEDSAVYLCASSLGGLAGFTDTQYFGPGTRLTVL.

The CDR3: CASSSPTTELNTEAFF. CDR3 DNA: TGTGCCAGCAGCTCGCCGACGACAGAATTGAACACTGAAGCTTTCTTT. The chain has TRBV7-9 and TRBJ1-1; D possibly corresponds to TRBD1 (5 bases). Trimming took 4 bases from V and 0 from J, leaving 15 bases between them. Germline CDR1 SEHNR, CDR2 FQNEAQ (reference sequence). This CDR3 has 16 residues.

The V gene is TRBV27, the J gene TRBJ2-1, with D maybe TRBD2 (6 bases). V was shortened by 2 bases and J by 10 bases, with 15 bases between the two germline ends. This CDR3 spans 14 amino acids. Per the germline V gene, CDR1 is MNHEY and CDR2 is SMNVEV (reference sequence). The CDR3 DNA reads as TGTGCCAGCAGTTTACGGGACTTTCAGCGGGAGCAGTTCTTC. Translation: CASSLRDFQREQFF.

The rearrangement links TRBV9 to TRBJ2-3; 9 bases match TRBD2. The germline CDR1 and CDR2 sequences are SGDLS and YYNGEE. The J segment lost 6 bases and the V segment lost 5 bases, leaving 13 bases of the junction unmatched. The CDR3 spans 16 residues. CDR3 DNA sequence: TGTGCCAGCAGACCCTCTAGCGGGATGGGATCGGATACGCAGTATTTT. Amino acids: CASRPSSGMGSDTQYF.

This clone was observed a single time. The CDR3, as DNA: TGTGCCAGCAGCCAAGATGAAGGGATTAATCAGCCCCAGCATTTT. It encodes CASSQDEGINQPQHF. The chain is built from TRBV4-2 and TRBJ1-5; no firm D call. Germline V gene sequence: CDR1 LGHNA, CDR2 YNFKEQ. The CDR3 is 15 amino acids. Trimming removed 0 bases from V and 4 bases from J, with 10 bases in between.

This CDR3 is CASSLSGETYEQYF. In nucleotides, the CDR3 is TGTGCCAGCAGCTTGTCGGGGGAAACCTACGAGCAGTACTTC. The genes are TRBV5-8 and TRBJ2-7, with a tentative D call TRBD2 (6 bases). V was pared by 1 base and J by 2 bases, with 10 bases between. Per the germline V gene, CDR1 is SGHTS and CDR2 is YDEGEE. The length of the CDR3 is 14 residues.

This CDR3 reads CSVEDQRGSVYEQYF. In DNA, the CDR3 is TGCAGCGTTGAAGATCAAAGGGGTAGCGTCTACGAGCAGTACTTC. The chain is built from TRBV29-1 and TRBJ2-7; perhaps D is TRBD1 or TRBD2 (5 bases each). V was shortened by 0 bases and J by 3 bases, with 15 bases between the two germline ends. Looked up from germline, CDR1 is SQVTM and CDR2 is ANQGSEA. The CDR3 covers 15 residues.